The rows below give T cell receptor beta chains drawn from one sample of a study of T cell clones after liver transplantation. Only in-frame clones appear in the TCRdb table, and some are missing; sequencing was by immunoSEQ multiplex PCR. Of nearly 55,000 clones in the sample, approximately 84% were seen once. Material: CD4+ T cells from blood, obtained before liver transplant. These receptors came from a human donor who received a liver transplant. Each CDR3 is given with its conserved first and last residue. Each record gives: D gene, V gene, J gene, clone size, CDR3 length, CDR3 protein, CDR3 DNA. D genes are given only for firm matches. The size field is filled for only some rows; it gives once, few, many or a size class.

-	TRBV25-1	TRBJ1-2	-	14	CASTGRGGDYGYTF	TGTGCCAGCACGGGAAGAGGAGGGGACTATGGCTACACCTTC
-	TRBV2	TRBJ2-2	-	14	CASTQDRNTGELFF	TGTGCCAGCACCCAAGACCGGAACACCGGGGAGCTGTTTTTT
TRBD2	TRBV6-5	TRBJ2-1	few	15	CASSYSGEVGDEQFF	TGTGCCAGCAGTTACAGCGGGGAAGTCGGAGATGAGCAGTTCTTC
-	TRBV18	TRBJ2-7	few	13	CASSAKLLLEQYF	TGTGCCAGCTCAGCCAAACTCCTACTCGAGCAGTACTTC
-	TRBV6-5	TRBJ1-1	-	15	CASSYSKWGGTEAFF	TGTGCCAGCAGTTACTCGAAATGGGGAGGCACTGAAGCTTTCTTT
TRBD1	TRBV7-2	TRBJ2-7	once	14	CASSLYGQGVEQYF	TGTGCCAGCAGCTTATACGGACAGGGCGTCGAGCAGTACTTC
TRBD1	TRBV19	TRBJ1-2	-	15	CASSTHGQGINGYTF	TGTGCCAGTAGTACCCACGGACAGGGAATTAATGGCTACACCTTC
TRBD2	TRBV9	TRBJ2-5	-	14	CASSVVQGGETQYF	TGTGCCAGCAGCGTAGTCCAGGGAGGGGAGACCCAGTACTTC
-	TRBV5-4	TRBJ2-6	-	14	CASSPRGGANVLTF	TGTGCCAGCAGCCCCCGGGGTGGGGCCAACGTCCTGACTTTC
TRBD1	TRBV30	TRBJ1-1	-	13	CAWAGQANTEAFF	TGTGCCTGGGCGGGACAGGCGAACACTGAAGCTTTCTTT
TRBD1	TRBV2	TRBJ1-5	-	14	CASRNKEGAQPQHF	TGTGCCAGCAGGAATAAAGAGGGGGCTCAGCCCCAGCATTTT
-	TRBV9	TRBJ1-1	-	13	CASSGALGTEAFF	TGTGCCAGCAGCGGCGCATTGGGGACTGAAGCTTTCTTT
-	TRBV18	TRBJ2-7	-	14	CASSRERSSYEQYF	TGTGCCAGCTCACGGGAGCGGAGCTCCTACGAGCAGTACTTC
-	TRBV6-1	TRBJ1-5	-	13	CASSPQGNQPQHF	TGTGCCAGCAGTCCCCAAGGGAATCAGCCCCAGCATTTT
-	TRBV15	TRBJ2-7	-	13	CATSRPDGYEQYF	TGTGCCACCAGCAGGCCGGACGGTTACGAGCAGTACTTC
TRBD1	TRBV6-5	TRBJ2-7	-	15	CASSYSITGGNEQYF	TGTGCCAGCAGTTATTCTATCACAGGGGGCAACGAGCAGTACTTC
TRBD1	TRBV30	TRBJ2-5	-	13	CAWAGGLMETQYF	TGTGCCTGGGCAGGGGGCCTGATGGAGACCCAGTACTTC
TRBD2	TRBV4-1	TRBJ2-3	-	19	CASSHPGLAGGRGTDTQYF	TGCGCCAGCAGCCATCCGGGACTAGCGGGGGGGCGGGGAACAGATACGCAGTATTTT
-	TRBV28	TRBJ2-3	-	14	CASRGGAGTDTQYF	TGTGCCAGCAGGGGGGGTGCTGGTACAGATACGCAGTATTTT
TRBD2	TRBV7-9	TRBJ2-3	-	16	CASSLERGGRPDTQYF	TGTGCCAGCAGCCTCGAGCGGGGGGGCCGCCCAGATACGCAGTATTTT
-	TRBV2	TRBJ2-5	-	12	CASRRGSETQYF	TGTGCCAGCAGGAGGGGCTCGGAGACCCAGTACTTC
-	TRBV9	TRBJ2-1	-	15	CASSVRGQEGNEQFF	TGTGCCAGCAGCGTAAGGGGGCAGGAGGGCAATGAGCAGTTCTTC
TRBD1	TRBV27	TRBJ1-2	-	15	CASSKTGDLVYGYTF	TGTGCCAGCAGCAAAACAGGGGACCTCGTCTATGGCTACACCTTC
TRBD1	TRBV5-8	TRBJ1-2	-	14	CASSLRDRGLGYTF	TGTGCCAGCAGCTTGCGGGACAGGGGGCTCGGCTACACCTTC
TRBD2	TRBV19	TRBJ2-7	medium-sized	15	CASSTWEAGIYEQYF	TGTGCCAGTAGCACCTGGGAAGCGGGGATCTACGAGCAGTACTTC
-	TRBV28	TRBJ2-1	once	17	CASRAHRWDGSGIEQFF	TGTGCCAGCAGAGCCCACCGATGGGACGGGAGCGGTATTGAGCAGTTCTTC
-	TRBV9	TRBJ2-7	-	16	CASSAGSGLAFYEQYF	TGTGCCAGCAGCGCCGGTTCCGGGCTAGCTTTCTACGAGCAGTACTTC
TRBD2	TRBV6-5	TRBJ2-3	-	14	CASTLAGPPDTQYF	TGTGCCAGCACCTTAGCGGGTCCCCCAGATACGCAGTATTTT
-	TRBV4-2	TRBJ2-1	once	14	CASSRGQPSNEQFF	TGTGCCAGCAGCCGGGGACAACCTTCCAATGAGCAGTTCTTC
-	TRBV4-3	TRBJ2-7	-	14	CASSQDFGRIEQYF	TGCGCCAGCAGCCAAGACTTTGGACGGATCGAGCAGTACTTC
-	TRBV6-6	TRBJ2-4	-	16	CASSSFLGRAKNIQYF	TGTGCCAGCTCCTCCTTCCTCGGGAGAGCCAAAAACATTCAGTACTTC
-	TRBV18	TRBJ1-1	-	14	CASSPALPATEAFF	TGTGCCAGCTCACCCGCGCTACCGGCCACTGAAGCTTTCTTT
TRBD2	TRBV4-3	TRBJ2-1	-	16	CASSQRGSGRGGEQFF	TGCGCCAGCAGCCAAAGAGGAAGCGGGAGAGGTGGTGAGCAGTTCTTC
-	TRBV7-2	TRBJ2-5	-	16	CASTGAVAGPQETQYF	TGTGCCAGCACCGGGGCGGTGGCGGGCCCTCAAGAGACCCAGTACTTC
TRBD2	TRBV9	TRBJ2-1	-	13	CASGGAGENEQFF	TGTGCCAGCGGGGGAGCGGGAGAGAATGAGCAGTTCTTC
TRBD2	TRBV12-5	TRBJ2-2	-	15	CASGGLAEGSGELFF	TGTGCTAGTGGAGGACTAGCGGAGGGGTCCGGGGAGCTGTTTTTT
TRBD1	TRBV19	TRBJ1-3	once	14	CASKTGTSGNTIYF	TGTGCCAGTAAGACAGGGACCTCTGGAAACACCATATATTTT
TRBD1	TRBV6-5	TRBJ1-6	-	14	CASSRQGDNSPLHF	TGTGCCAGCAGCCGACAGGGTGATAATTCACCCCTCCACTTT
-	TRBV9	TRBJ1-1	-	13	CASSVTLNTEAFF	TGTGCCAGCAGCGTAACATTAAACACTGAAGCTTTCTTT
TRBD1	TRBV30	TRBJ2-7	-	14	CACNPRDRGQEQYF	TGTGCCTGCAACCCACGGGACAGGGGGCAAGAGCAGTACTTC
-	TRBV7-3	TRBJ2-5	-	14	CASSLYRDTETQYF	TGTGCCAGCAGCCTCTACCGGGACACCGAGACCCAGTACTTC
-	TRBV2	TRBJ2-5	-	15	CASSEQRQYQETQYF	TGTGCCAGCAGTGAACAACGGCAGTACCAAGAGACCCAGTACTTC
-	TRBV5-1	TRBJ1-1	-	12	CASSLPDLEAFF	TGCGCCAGCAGCTTGCCAGACCTGGAAGCTTTCTTT
TRBD2	TRBV5-1	TRBJ2-7	-	18	CASSLFASGGALSYEQYF	TGCGCCAGCAGCTTATTCGCTAGCGGGGGGGCCCTATCCTACGAGCAGTACTTC